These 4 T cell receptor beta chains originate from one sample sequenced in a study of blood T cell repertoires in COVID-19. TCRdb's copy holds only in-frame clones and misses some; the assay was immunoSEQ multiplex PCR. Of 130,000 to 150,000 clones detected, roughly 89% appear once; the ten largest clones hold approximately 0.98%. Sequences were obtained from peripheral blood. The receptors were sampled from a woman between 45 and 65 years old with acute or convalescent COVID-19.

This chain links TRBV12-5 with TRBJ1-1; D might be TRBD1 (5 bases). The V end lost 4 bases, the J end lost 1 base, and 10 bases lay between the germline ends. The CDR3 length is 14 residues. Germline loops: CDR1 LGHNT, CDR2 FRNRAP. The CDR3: CASGWGTGNTEAFF. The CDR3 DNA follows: TGTGCTAGTGGTTGGGGGACTGGGAACACTGAAGCTTTCTTT.

CDR3 residues: CASSSRDGGTDTQYF. The CDR3 DNA follows: TGTGCCAGCAGCTCGAGGGATGGTGGCACAGATACGCAGTATTTT. The J gene is TRBJ2-3, the V gene TRBV11-2; D is possibly TRBD2 (5 bases). The CDR3 extends over 15 amino acids. The germline CDR1 and CDR2 sequences are SGHAT and FQNNGV. The V end lost 4 bases, the J end lost 1 base, and 12 bases lay between the germline ends.

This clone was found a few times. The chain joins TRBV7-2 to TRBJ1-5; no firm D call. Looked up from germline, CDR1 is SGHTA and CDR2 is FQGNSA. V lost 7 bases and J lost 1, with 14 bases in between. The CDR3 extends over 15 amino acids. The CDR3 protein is CASMQPLSSNQPQHF. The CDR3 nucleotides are TGTGCCAGCATGCAACCCTTGAGCAGCAATCAGCCCCAGCATTTT. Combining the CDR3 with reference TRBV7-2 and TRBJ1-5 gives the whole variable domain GAGVSQSPSNKVTEKGKDVELRCDPISGHTALYWYRQSLGQGLEFLIYFQGNSAPDKSGLPSDRFSAERTGGSVSTLTIQRTQQEDSAVYLCASMQPLSSNQPQHFGDGTRLSIL.

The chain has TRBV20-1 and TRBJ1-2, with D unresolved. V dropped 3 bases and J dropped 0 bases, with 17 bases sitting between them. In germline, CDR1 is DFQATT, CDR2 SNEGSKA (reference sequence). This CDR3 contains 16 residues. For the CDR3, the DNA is TGCAGTGCTAGTAATCTGGGCAGATCAGCTAACTATGGCTACACCTTC. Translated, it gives CSASNLGRSANYGYTF.